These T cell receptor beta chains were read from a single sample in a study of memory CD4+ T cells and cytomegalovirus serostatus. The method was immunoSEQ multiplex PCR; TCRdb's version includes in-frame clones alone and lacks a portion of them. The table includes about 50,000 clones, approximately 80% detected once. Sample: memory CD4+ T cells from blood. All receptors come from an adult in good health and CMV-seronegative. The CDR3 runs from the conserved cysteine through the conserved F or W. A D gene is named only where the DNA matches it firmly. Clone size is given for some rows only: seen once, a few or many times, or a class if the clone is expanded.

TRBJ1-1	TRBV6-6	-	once	CASSYENTEAFF	TGTGCCAGCAGTTACGAAAACACTGAAGCTTTCTTT
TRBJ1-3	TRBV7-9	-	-	CASSLTGSSGNTIYF	TGTGCCAGCAGCTTAACGGGCAGCTCTGGAAACACCATATATTTT
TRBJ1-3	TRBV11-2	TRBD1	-	CASSLSQGQGNTIYF	TGTGCCAGCAGCTTATCACAGGGGCAAGGAAACACCATATATTTT
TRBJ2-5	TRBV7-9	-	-	CASSLASGAGETQYF	TGTGCCAGCAGCTTAGCCTCGGGCGCGGGAGAGACCCAGTACTTC
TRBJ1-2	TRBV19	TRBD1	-	CASRRTGANGYTF	TGTGCCAGTAGAAGGACAGGGGCCAATGGCTACACCTTC
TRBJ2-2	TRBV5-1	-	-	CASSLATGELFF	TGCGCCAGCAGCTTGGCCACCGGGGAGCTGTTTTTT
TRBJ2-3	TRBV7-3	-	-	CASSLIGGDVPYF	TGTGCCAGCAGCCTCATCGGAGGGGACGTGCCGTATTTT
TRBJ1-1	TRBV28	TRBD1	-	CASSSIRDSRQNTEAFF	TGTGCCAGCAGTTCAATCCGGGACAGCCGACAGAACACTGAAGCTTTCTTT
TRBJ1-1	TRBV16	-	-	CASRSGDFTEAFF	TGTGCCAGCCGGTCGGGGGACTTCACTGAAGCTTTCTTT
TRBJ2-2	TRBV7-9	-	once	CASRLGAGELFF	TGTGCCAGCAGATTGGGTGCCGGGGAGCTGTTTTTT
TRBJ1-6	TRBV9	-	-	CASSVQDNSPLHF	TGTGCCAGCAGCGTACAGGATAATTCACCCCTCCACTTT
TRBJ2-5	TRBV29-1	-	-	CSVGRTAQETQYF	TGCAGCGTTGGACGGACAGCCCAAGAGACCCAGTACTTC
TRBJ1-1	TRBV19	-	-	CASSIIRQDTEAFF	TGTGCCAGTAGTATAATACGACAGGACACTGAAGCTTTCTTT
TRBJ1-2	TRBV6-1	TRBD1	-	CASSEVPGGVNGYTF	TGTGCCAGCAGTGAAGTCCCAGGGGGCGTCAATGGCTACACCTTC
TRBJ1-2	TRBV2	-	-	CASRVLSGTRGYTF	TGTGCCAGCAGGGTACTAAGCGGGACTCGGGGCTACACCTTC
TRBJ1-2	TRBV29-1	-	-	CSVVQGSNGYTF	TGCAGCGTCGTACAGGGTAGTAATGGCTACACCTTC
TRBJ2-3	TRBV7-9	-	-	CASSFASGMENTDTQYF	TGTGCCAGCAGCTTTGCTTCGGGTATGGAGAACACAGATACGCAGTATTTT
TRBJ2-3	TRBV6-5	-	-	CASSPGGDTQYF	TGTGCCAGCAGCCCAGGGGGGGATACGCAGTATTTT
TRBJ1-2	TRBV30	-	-	CAWSVTPNYGYTF	TGTGCCTGGAGTGTGACGCCTAACTATGGCTACACCTTC
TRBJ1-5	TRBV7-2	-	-	CASSLARSISQPQHF	TGTGCCAGCAGCTTAGCTCGCAGTATTAGTCAGCCCCAGCATTTT
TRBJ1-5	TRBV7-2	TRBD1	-	CASSYNTGAANQPQHF	TGTGCCAGCAGCTACAACACAGGGGCGGCCAATCAGCCCCAGCATTTT
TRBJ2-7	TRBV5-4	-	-	CASSSGAERAEQYF	TGTGCCAGCAGCTCCGGGGCCGAACGGGCCGAGCAGTACTTC
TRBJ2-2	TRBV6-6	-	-	CASRASGTLSTGELFF	TGTGCCAGCAGAGCCAGTGGGACATTATCTACCGGGGAGCTGTTTTTT
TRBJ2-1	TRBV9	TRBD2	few	CASSSLTSGASYNEQFF	TGTGCCAGCAGCTCGTTGACTAGCGGGGCTTCTTACAATGAGCAGTTCTTC
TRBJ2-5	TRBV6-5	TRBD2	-	CASSSGGGSKRTQYF	TGTGCCAGTAGTAGCGGGGGGGGATCCAAGAGAACCCAGTACTTC
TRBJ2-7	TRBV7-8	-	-	CASSLGRGPAYEQYF	TGTGCCAGCAGCTTAGGGCGGGGGCCGGCCTACGAGCAGTACTTC
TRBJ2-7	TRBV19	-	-	CASRYRGPGSYEQYF	TGTGCCAGTAGGTACCGCGGACCGGGGTCCTACGAGCAGTACTTC
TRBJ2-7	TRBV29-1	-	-	CSVGGSNEQYF	TGCAGCGTTGGGGGCTCGAACGAGCAGTACTTC
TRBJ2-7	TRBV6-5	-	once	CATSRGIGSYEQYF	TGTGCCACCTCCAGGGGAATTGGCTCCTACGAGCAGTACTTC
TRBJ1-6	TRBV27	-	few	CASSFRNSPLHF	TGTGCCAGCAGTTTCCGTAATTCACCCCTCCACTTT
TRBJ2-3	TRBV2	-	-	CASSDGRGGPDTQYF	TGTGCCAGCTCGGACGGTAGGGGGGGCCCAGATACGCAGTATTTT
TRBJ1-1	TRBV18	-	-	CASSAGTSHPSEAFF	TGTGCCAGCTCTGCCGGGACGTCTCATCCTTCTGAAGCTTTCTTT
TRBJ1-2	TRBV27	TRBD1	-	CASRPQGEYGYTF	TGTGCCAGCAGACCACAGGGGGAATATGGCTACACCTTC
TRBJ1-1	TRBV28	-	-	CASRPQHLTEAFF	TGTGCCAGCAGACCCCAACATCTCACTGAAGCTTTCTTT
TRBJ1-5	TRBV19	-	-	CASSPYAQGTVSNQPQHF	TGTGCCAGTAGCCCATATGCCCAGGGGACGGTTAGCAATCAGCCCCAGCATTTT
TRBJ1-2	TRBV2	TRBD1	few	CASSGDRADGYTF	TGTGCCAGCAGTGGGGACAGGGCCGATGGCTACACCTTC
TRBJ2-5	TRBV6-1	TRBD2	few	CASSAGTSETQYF	TGTGCCAGCAGTGCGGGGACTAGCGAGACCCAGTACTTC
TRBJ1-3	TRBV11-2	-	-	CASSLAPPSGNTIYF	TGTGCCAGCAGCTTAGCCCCCCCCTCTGGAAACACCATATATTTT
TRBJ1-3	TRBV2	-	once	CASRAGSGAGTIYF	TGTGCCAGCAGGGCGGGATCCGGGGCCGGCACCATATATTTT
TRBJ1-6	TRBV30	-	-	CAWSRGADSPLHF	TGTGCCTGGAGCCGGGGGGCCGATTCACCCCTCCACTTT
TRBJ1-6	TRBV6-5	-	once	CASTRGGPNSPLHF	TGTGCCAGCACCCGAGGGGGTCCTAATTCACCCCTCCACTTT